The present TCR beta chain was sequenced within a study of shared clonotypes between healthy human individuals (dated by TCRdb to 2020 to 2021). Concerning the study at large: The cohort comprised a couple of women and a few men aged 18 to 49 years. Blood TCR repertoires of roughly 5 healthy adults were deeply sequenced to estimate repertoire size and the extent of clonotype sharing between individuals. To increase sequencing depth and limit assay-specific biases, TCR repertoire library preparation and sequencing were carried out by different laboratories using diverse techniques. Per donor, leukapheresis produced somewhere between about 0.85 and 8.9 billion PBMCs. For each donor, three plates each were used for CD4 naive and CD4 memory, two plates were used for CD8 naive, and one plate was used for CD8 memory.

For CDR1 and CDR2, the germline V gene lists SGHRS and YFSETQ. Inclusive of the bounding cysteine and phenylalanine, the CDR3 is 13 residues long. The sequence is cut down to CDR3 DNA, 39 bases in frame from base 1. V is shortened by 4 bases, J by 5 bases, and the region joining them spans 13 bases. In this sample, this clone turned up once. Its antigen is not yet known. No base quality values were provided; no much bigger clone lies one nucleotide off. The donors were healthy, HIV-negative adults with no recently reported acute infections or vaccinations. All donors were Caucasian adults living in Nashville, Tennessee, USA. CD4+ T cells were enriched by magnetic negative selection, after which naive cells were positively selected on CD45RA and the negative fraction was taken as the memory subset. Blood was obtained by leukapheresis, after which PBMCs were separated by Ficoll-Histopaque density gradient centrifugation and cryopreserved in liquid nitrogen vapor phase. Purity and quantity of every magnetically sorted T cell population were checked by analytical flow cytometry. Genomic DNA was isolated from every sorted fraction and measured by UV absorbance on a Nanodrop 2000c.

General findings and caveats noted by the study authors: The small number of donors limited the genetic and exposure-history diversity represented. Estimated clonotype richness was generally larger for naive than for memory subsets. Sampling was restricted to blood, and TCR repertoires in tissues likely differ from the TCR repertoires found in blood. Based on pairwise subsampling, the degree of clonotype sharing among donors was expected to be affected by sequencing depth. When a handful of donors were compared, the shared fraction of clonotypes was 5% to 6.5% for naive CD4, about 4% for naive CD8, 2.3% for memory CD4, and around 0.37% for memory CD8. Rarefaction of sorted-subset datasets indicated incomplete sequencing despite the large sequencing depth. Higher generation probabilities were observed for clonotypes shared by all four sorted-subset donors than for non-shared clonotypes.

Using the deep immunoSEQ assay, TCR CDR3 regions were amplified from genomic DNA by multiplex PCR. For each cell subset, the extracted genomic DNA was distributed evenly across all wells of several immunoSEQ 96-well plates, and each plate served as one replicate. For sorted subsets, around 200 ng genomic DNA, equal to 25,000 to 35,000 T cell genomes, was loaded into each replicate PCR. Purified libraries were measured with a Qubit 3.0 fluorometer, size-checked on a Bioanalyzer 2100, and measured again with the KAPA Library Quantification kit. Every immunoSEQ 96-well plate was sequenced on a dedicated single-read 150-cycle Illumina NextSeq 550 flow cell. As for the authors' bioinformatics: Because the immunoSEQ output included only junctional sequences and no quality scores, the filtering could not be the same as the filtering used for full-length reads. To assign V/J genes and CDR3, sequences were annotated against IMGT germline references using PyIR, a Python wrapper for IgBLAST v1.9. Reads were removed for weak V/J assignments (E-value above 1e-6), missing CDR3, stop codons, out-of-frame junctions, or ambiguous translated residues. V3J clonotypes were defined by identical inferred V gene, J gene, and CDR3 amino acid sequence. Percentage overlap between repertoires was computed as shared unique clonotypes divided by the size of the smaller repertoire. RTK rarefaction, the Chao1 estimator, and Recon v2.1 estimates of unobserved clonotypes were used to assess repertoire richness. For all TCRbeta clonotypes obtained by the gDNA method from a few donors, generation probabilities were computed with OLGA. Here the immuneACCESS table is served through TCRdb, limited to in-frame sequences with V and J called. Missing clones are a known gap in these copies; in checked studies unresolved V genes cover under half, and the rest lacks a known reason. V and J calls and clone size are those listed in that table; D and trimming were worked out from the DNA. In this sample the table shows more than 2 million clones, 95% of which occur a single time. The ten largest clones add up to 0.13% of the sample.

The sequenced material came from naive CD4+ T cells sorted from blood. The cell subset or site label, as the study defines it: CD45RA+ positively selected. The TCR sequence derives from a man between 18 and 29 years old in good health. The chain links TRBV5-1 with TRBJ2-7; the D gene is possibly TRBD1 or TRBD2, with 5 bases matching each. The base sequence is TGCGCCAGCAGCACCCGGGACCGACACGAGCAGTACTTC. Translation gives CASSTRDRHEQYF.